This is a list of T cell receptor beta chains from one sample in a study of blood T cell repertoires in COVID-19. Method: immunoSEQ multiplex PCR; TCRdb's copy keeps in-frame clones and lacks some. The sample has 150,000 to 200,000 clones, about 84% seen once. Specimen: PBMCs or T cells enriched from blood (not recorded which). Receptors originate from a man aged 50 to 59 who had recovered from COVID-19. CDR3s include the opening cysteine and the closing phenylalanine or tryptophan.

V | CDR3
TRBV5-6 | CASSLGGNNQPQHF
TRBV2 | CASSYRDSYNSPLHF
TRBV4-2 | CASSQELAGSRSWEQYF
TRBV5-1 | CASSLAPGQGTNEKLFF
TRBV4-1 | CASSHPLTGASGELFF
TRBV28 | CASSFQDELTEAFF
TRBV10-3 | CAISESARGREQYF
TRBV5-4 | CASSFDTSGNTIYF
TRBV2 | CADRGQTMNTEAFF
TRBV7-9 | CASSLRRNEQFF
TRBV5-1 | CASSLGREKETQYF
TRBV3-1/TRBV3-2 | CASSQEGQDGEFHVPAPGELFF
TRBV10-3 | CAISRGQGGDQPQHF
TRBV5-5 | CASNRDRGLQGYTF
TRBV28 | CASSLGQGAKHF
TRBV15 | CATSRDRGEKLFF
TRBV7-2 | CASSRDSLSGANVLTF
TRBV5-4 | CASSSSRGDETQYF
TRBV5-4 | CASSLGGTGGNEQFF
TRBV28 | CASSFGTDLGYGYTF
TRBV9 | CASSKAVSSYEQYF
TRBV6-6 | CASSYPLQGAHGYTF
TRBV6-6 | CASRTGGGNTIYF
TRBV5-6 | CASSKGATGELFF
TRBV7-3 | CASSRFSVVMNTEAFF
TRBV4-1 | CASSHGPGGREKLFF
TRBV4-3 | CASSQDSNNEQFF
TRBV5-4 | CASSLQGLESPLHF